This entry describes one T cell receptor beta chain. The assay was immunoSEQ multiplex PCR, and TCRdb's table has in-frame clones only and misses some. The sample has more than 60,000 clones, around 83% seen once. The data derive from a study of blood T cell repertoires in COVID-19. Study overall: Sites in the United States, Italy and Spain provided acute and convalescent COVID-19 samples. In each case, the material was cDNA or gDNA derived from T cells, B-cell-depleted T cells, or PBMCs.

In germline, CDR1 is SGHVS, CDR2 FNYEAQ. Trimming left V 3 bases short and J 1 base short, with 11 bases between. This CDR3 contains 15 residues. The source material was peripheral blood. The clonotype originates from a man in his fifties or sixties with acute or convalescent COVID-19. The V and J genes are TRBV7-6 and TRBJ2-3; D may be TRBD2 (6 bases). The CDR3 protein is CASSFRGSRTDTQYF. In nucleotides, the CDR3 is TGTGCCAGCAGCTTCCGGGGGTCGCGCACAGATACGCAGTATTTT.